This is a list of T cell receptor beta chains from one sample in a study of CD8 T cells in ankylosing spondylitis. TCRdb redid the calling of the 5' RACE reads with MiXCR, one entry per CDR3 protein. The sample has more than 600,000 distinct CDR3 sequences; around a fifth are singletons. What was sequenced was blood, either unsorted or a sorted T cell fraction (not recorded which). These receptors were obtained from a male donor with ankylosing spondylitis. Both conserved end residues are part of each CDR3. A D gene is named only where the DNA matches it firmly. Rows may omit the clone size; those that give it use once, few, many or a size class.

NA	TRBV7-2	TRBJ2-3	NA	14	CASSTSPSRGTQYF	TGTGCCAGCAGCACAAGCCCATCTCGGGGTACGCAGTATTTT
TRBD1	TRBV9	TRBJ2-1	NA	17	CASSAPHDRDRNNEQFF	TGTGCCAGCAGCGCCCCCCACGACCGGGACAGAAACAATGAGCAGTTCTTC
NA	TRBV20-1	TRBJ2-7	few	14	CSARRDSGTLEQYF	TGCAGTGCTAGGAGGGATAGCGGAACCCTCGAGCAGTACTTC
TRBD1	TRBV12-3/TRBV12-4	TRBJ1-2	many	16	CASSFSWTGGRDGYTF	TGTGCCAGCAGTTTCTCTTGGACAGGGGGAAGGGATGGCTACACCTTC
NA	TRBV12-3/TRBV12-4	TRBJ1-3	few	14	CASHSGRSGNTIYF	TGTGCCAGCCATTCAGGGAGATCTGGAAACACCATATATTTT
TRBD1	TRBV6-1	TRBJ1-1	few	15	CASMSRGLMNTEAFF	TGTGCCAGCATGTCCAGGGGGCTCATGAACACTGAAGCTTTCTTT
NA	TRBV29-1	TRBJ2-7	NA	13	CSVVLSGRYEQYF	TGCAGCGTTGTTTTATCGGGTCGGTACGAGCAGTACTTC
TRBD2	TRBV12-3/TRBV12-4	TRBJ2-2	few	16	CASSYSGGGGTGELFF	TGTGCCAGCAGTTATAGCGGGGGCGGGGGCACCGGGGAGCTGTTTTTT
NA	TRBV11-3	TRBJ2-2	NA	15	CASSLGVQDTGELFF	TGTGCCAGCAGCTTAGGTGTGCAGGACACCGGGGAGCTGTTTTTT
NA	TRBV18	TRBJ1-1	NA	14	CASSPLDKNTEAFF	TGTGCCAGCTCACCCCTGGACAAGAACACTGAAGCTTTCTTT
NA	TRBV5-1	TRBJ2-1	many	14	CASSWVTSYNEQFF	TGCGCCAGCAGCTGGGTGACCTCCTACAATGAGCAGTTCTTC
NA	TRBV5-1	TRBJ2-3	NA	15	CASSLSGGHTDTQYF	TGCGCCAGCAGCTTGTCGGGGGGCCACACAGATACGCAGTATTTT
TRBD1	TRBV7-9	TRBJ2-7	NA	15	CASSGRDSEGYEQYF	TGTGCCAGCAGCGGCCGGGACAGTGAGGGTTACGAGCAGTACTTC
TRBD1	TRBV15	TRBJ1-2	few	14	CATSREGTGYGYTF	TGTGCCACCAGCAGAGAAGGGACAGGGTATGGCTACACCTTC
NA	TRBV10-3	TRBJ2-3	NA	15	CATARGGIRTDTQYF	TGTGCCACCGCTCGGGGTGGGATACGCACAGATACGCAGTATTTT
NA	TRBV6-2/TRBV6-3	TRBJ1-5	few	15	CASSTRQISNQPQHF	TGTGCCAGCAGTACCAGACAGATTTCCAATCAGCCCCAGCATTTT
NA	TRBV7-8	TRBJ1-6	NA	17	CASSLLQLSSYNSPLHF	TGTGCCAGCAGCTTACTCCAGTTAAGCTCCTATAATTCACCCCTCCACTTT
NA	TRBV6-2/TRBV6-3	TRBJ1-1	NA	16	CASSYQVDGANTEAFF	TGTGCCAGCAGTTACCAGGTCGATGGGGCGAACACTGAAGCTTTCTTT
NA	TRBV24-1	TRBJ2-3	NA	14	CATSGASSTDTQYF	TGTGCCACCAGTGGAGCTTCTAGCACAGATACGCAGTATTTT
NA	TRBV5-6	TRBJ1-1	NA	12	CASSTGFSEAFF	TGTGCCAGCAGCACAGGGTTTTCTGAAGCTTTCTTT
NA	TRBV2	TRBJ1-6	few	16	CASSLTLGSYNSPLHF	TGTGCCAGCAGTTTAACGCTCGGCTCCTATAATTCACCCCTCCACTTT
NA	TRBV4-1	TRBJ2-3	few	14	CASSHIGQTDTQYF	TGCGCCAGCAGCCACATCGGACAGACAGATACGCAGTATTTT
NA	TRBV7-7	TRBJ2-2	few	14	CASSQGAGPGELFF	TGTGCCAGCAGCCAGGGAGCAGGGCCCGGGGAGCTGTTTTTT
NA	TRBV24-1	TRBJ2-3	NA	16	CATSDPGAHDTDTQYF	TGTGCCACCAGTGATCCAGGGGCTCACGACACAGATACGCAGTATTTT
NA	TRBV20-1	TRBJ1-6	NA	14	CSAKPSSYNSPLHF	TGCAGTGCTAAACCGAGCTCCTATAATTCACCCCTCCACTTT
TRBD1	TRBV7-9	TRBJ2-1	few	17	CASSETWTGIGVNEQFF	TGTGCCAGCAGCGAAACCTGGACAGGAATAGGGGTCAATGAGCAGTTCTTC
TRBD2	TRBV9	TRBJ2-2	few	17	CASSVGERGGNTGELFF	TGTGCCAGCAGCGTAGGGGAGCGGGGAGGCAACACCGGGGAGCTGTTTTTT